The clone carrying this T cell receptor (beta chain) was seen only a few times. Germline CDR1 MNHEY, CDR2 SVGAGI. The germline V and J ends were trimmed by 9 bases and 11 bases, with 19 bases remaining between them. CDR3 length: 12 amino acids. This record belongs to a study of blood T cell repertoires in COVID-19. The wider study: Collection of acute and convalescent COVID-19 samples took place in the United States, Italy and Spain. PBMCs, B-cell-depleted T cells, or T cells provided the cDNA or gDNA that made up the material.

In the authors' methods: Cell counts per sample came from amplifying reference gene primers. The table came from immunoSEQ multiplex PCR; TCRdb's copy has only in-frame clones and leaves some out. V and J calls plus clone size are reproduced from that table; the DNA served to infer D and trimming. The sample lists about 340,000 clones; approximately 82% were seen once. The sequenced sample was peripheral blood. This sequence was found in a man aged 30-40 years with active or convalescent COVID-19. The chain has TRBV6-5 and TRBJ1-1; TRBD1 might be the D (6 bases). CDR3 in amino acids: CASIIQGGGAFF. CDR3 DNA: TGTGCCAGTATCATACAGGGCGGTGGGGCTTTCTTT.